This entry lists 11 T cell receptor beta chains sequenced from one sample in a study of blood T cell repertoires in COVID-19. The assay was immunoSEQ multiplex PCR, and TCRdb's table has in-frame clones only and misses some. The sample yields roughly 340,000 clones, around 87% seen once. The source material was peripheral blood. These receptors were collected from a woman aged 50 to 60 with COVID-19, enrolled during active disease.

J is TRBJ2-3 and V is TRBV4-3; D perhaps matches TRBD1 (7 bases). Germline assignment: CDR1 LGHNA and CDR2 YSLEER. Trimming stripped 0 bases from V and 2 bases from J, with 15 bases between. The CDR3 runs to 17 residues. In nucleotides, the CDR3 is TGCGCCAGCAGCCAAGAACCCGGCAGGGGGGACACAGATACGCAGTATTTT. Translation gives CASSQEPGRGDTDTQYF.

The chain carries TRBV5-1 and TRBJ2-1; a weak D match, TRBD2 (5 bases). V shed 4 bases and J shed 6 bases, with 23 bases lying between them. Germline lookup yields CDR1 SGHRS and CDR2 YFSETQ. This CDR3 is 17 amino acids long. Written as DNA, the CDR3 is TGCGCCAGCAGCCGAGGGCCCTCTTCTCAGACTCGCAATGAGCAGTTCTTC. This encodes CASSRGPSSQTRNEQFF.

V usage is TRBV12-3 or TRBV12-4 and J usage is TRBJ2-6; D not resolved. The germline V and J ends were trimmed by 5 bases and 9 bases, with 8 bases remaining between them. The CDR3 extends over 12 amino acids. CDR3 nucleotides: TGTGCCAGCAGTCCAGTACACAACGTCCTGACTTTC. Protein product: CASSPVHNVLTF.

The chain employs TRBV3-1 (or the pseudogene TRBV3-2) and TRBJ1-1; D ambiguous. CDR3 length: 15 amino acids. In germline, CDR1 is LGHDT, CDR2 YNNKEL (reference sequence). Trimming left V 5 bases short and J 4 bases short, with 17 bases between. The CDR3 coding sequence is TGTGCCAGCAGCTTTCTAGGAGCGGTGGGCACTGAAGCTTTCTTT. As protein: CASSFLGAVGTEAFF.

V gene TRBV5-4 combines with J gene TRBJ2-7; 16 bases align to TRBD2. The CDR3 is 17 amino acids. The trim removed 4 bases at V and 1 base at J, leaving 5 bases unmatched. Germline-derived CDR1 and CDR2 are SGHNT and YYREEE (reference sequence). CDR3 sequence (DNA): TGTGCCAGCAGCCCGGGACTAGCGGGAGGGCCGTCCTACGAGCAGTACTTC. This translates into CASSPGLAGGPSYEQYF.

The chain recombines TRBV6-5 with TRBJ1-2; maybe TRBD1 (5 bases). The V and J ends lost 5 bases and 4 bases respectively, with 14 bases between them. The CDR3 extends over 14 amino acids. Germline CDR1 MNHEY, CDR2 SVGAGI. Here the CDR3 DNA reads TGTGCCAGCAGTCGTGACAGACTGGGCTATGGCTACACCTTC. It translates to CASSRDRLGYGYTF.

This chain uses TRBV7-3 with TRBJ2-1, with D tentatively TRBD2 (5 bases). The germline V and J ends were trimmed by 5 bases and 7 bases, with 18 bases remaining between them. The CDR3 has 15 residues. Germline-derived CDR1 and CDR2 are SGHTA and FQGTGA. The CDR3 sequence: CASSLQGRWENEQFF. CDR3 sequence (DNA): TGTGCCAGCAGCCTACAAGGAAGATGGGAGAATGAGCAGTTCTTC. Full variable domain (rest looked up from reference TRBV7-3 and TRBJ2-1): GAGVSQTPSNKVTEKGKYVELRCDPISGHTALYWYRQSLGQGPEFLIYFQGTGAADDSGLPNDRFFAVRPEGSVSTLKIQRTERGDSAVYLCASSLQGRWENEQFFGPGTRLTVL.

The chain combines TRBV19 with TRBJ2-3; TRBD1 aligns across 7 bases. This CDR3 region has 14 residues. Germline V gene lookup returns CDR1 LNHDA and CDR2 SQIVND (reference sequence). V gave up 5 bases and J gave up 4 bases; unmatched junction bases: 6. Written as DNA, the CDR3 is TGTGCCAGTAGTTTTAGAGGGGGCGCAGATACGCAGTATTTT. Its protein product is CASSFRGGADTQYF.

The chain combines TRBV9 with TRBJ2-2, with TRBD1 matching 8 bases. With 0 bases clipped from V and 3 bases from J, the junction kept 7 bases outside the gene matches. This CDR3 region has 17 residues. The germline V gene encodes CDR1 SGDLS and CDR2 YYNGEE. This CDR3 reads CASSVATGQGYTGELFF. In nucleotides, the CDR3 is TGTGCCAGCAGCGTAGCTACTGGACAGGGATACACCGGGGAGCTGTTTTTT.

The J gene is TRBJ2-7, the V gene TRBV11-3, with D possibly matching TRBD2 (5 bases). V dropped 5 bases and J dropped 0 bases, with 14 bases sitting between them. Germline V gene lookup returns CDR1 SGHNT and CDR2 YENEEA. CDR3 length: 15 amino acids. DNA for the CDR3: TGTGCCAGCAGCCGAATGAGGGCAAGCTCCTACGAGCAGTACTTC. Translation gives CASSRMRASSYEQYF.

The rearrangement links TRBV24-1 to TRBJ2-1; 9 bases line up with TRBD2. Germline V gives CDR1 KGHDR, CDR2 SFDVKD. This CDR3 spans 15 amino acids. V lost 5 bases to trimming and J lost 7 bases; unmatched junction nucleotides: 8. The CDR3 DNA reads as TGTGCCACCAGTGTTGTTAGCGGGAGTAGGAATGAGCAGTTCTTC. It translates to CATSVVSGSRNEQFF.